Given below is one T cell receptor (beta chain) in context. What it binds is not known. The sample originates from a study of T cells in localized non-small cell lung cancer. General study results and limits: There was higher T cell clonality in uninvolved adjacent lung than in tumor, and it was highest there. Within adjacent lung there appeared a median around 57 of the top 100 tumor clones. Only one tumor region was sequenced, so heterogeneity remains possible. Among blood samples, higher T cell density accompanied longer overall survival.

Germline values: CDR1 SGDLS, CDR2 YYNGEE. This CDR3 is 14 amino acids long. V lost 5 bases to trimming and J lost 8 bases; unmatched junction nucleotides: 12. The data were produced by immunoSEQ multiplex PCR, yet TCRdb's version contains in-frame clones alone and is incomplete. Here the sample spans around 2,000 clones, approximately 39% being singletons. The sample was lung tumor tissue, taken before any cancer treatment. The TCR was taken from a male donor at least 60 years old with stage II squamous cell lung carcinoma. The chain has TRBV9 and TRBJ1-2, with 7 bases identical to TRBD1. CDR3 DNA sequence: TGTGCCAGCAGGAGACAGGGCGGGGAGTGGGGCTACACCTTC. Its protein product is CASRRQGGEWGYTF.